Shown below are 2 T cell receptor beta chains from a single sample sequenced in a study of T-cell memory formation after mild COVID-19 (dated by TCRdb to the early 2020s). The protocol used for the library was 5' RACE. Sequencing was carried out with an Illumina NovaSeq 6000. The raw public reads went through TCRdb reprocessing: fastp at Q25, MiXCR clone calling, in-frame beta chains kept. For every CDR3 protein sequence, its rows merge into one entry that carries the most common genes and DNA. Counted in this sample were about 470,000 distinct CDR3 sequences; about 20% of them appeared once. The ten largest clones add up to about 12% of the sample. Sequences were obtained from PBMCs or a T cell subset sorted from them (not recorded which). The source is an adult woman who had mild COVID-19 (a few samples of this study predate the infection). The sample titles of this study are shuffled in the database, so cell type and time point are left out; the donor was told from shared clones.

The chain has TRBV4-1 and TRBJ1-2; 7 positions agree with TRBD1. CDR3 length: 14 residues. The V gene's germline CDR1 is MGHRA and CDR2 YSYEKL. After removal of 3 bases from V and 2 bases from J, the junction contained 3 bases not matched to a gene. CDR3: CASSQETGNYGYTF. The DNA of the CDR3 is TGCGCCAGCAGCCAGGAGACAGGGAACTATGGCTACACCTTC.

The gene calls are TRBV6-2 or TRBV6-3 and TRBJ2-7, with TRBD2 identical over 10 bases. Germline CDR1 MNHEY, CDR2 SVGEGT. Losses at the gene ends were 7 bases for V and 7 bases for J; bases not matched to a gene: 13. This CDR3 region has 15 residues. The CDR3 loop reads CASTDEAGGPQEQYF. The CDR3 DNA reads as TGTGCCAGCACGGACGAAGCGGGAGGGCCTCAAGAGCAGTACTTC.